This is a list of T cell receptor beta chains from one sample in a study of blood T cell repertoires in COVID-19. The data were produced by immunoSEQ multiplex PCR, yet TCRdb's version contains in-frame clones alone and is incomplete. The data contain 40,000 to 50,000 clones, 80% to 90% of them seen just once; the ten biggest clones take up around 6.2%. Sequences were obtained from peripheral blood. The receptors come from a human donor in a cohort sampled during active COVID-19. CDR3s leave out the opening cysteine and the closing phenylalanine or tryptophan.

V gene: TRBV28
CDR3 protein: ASSGGGYGNQPQH

V gene: TRBV7-6
CDR3 protein: ASSLAGFGENSPLH

V gene: TRBV10-1
CDR3 protein: ASSESGTTEAF

V gene: TRBV7-2
CDR3 protein: ASSLTLQGDEQF

V gene: TRBV7-2
CDR3 protein: ASRSPGGYSGTQY

V gene: TRBV9
CDR3 protein: ASSPDRGRRDTQY

V gene: TRBV27
CDR3 protein: ASSLRTGANNSPLH

V gene: TRBV2
CDR3 protein: ASSEEAPANTGELF

V gene: TRBV7-8
CDR3 protein: ASSKHGQGQETQY

V gene: TRBV6-5
CDR3 protein: ASSSQYGNTIY

V gene: TRBV9
CDR3 protein: ATQRLRTDTQY

V gene: TRBV6-5
CDR3 protein: ASSPGQFGQPQH

V gene: TRBV5-1
CDR3 protein: ASSRTPNTGELF

V gene: TRBV9
CDR3 protein: ASSAGGEVLETQY

V gene: TRBV9
CDR3 protein: PSSVAGGRDYTDTQY

V gene: TRBV6-6
CDR3 protein: ASSYSVGRGDEKLF

V gene: TRBV6-5
CDR3 protein: ASSSGTLNNSPLH

V gene: TRBV6-4
CDR3 protein: ASSAGLNTGELF

V gene: TRBV9
CDR3 protein: ASSASPGEHEQY

V gene: TRBV11-2
CDR3 protein: ASRNNLAGIYNEQF

V gene: TRBV2
CDR3 protein: ASNFLARDSEAF

V gene: TRBV10-3
CDR3 protein: AIQTGGYGYT